This T cell receptor (beta chain) was obtained from a study of blood T cell repertoires in COVID-19 (dated by TCRdb to between 2020 and 2021). Regarding the research as a whole: Samples covering the acute and convalescent phases of COVID-19 were provided by collaborators in the United States, Italy and Spain. Deeply sampled blood TCRbeta repertoires from subjects exposed to, actively infected with, or recovered from COVID-19 were included in the dataset. The repertoires were made available in a free public database intended to serve as a resource for research on the immune response to SARS-CoV-2. Where available, HLA class I and class II types were taken from metadata supplied by the sample provider and were not determined by assay-based typing. The material from the prospective study consisted of cDNA or gDNA derived from T cells, B-cell-depleted T cells, or PBMCs. The sample metadata nearly always contained a de-identified subject ID, COVID-19 status, age in years and sex. Samples were obtained from the ongoing ImmuneRACE study (first 160 participants) and from 1,254 subjects provided by 6 global collaborators. Here is what the overall study found, with its caveats: Clinical and demographic metadata were provided uncurated, with the amount varying by source and participant.

The germline V and J ends show losses of 4 bases and 3 bases respectively, and no gene match explains 11 bases of the junction. The CDR3 numbers 18 residues from cysteine through phenylalanine. Only CDR3 DNA remains: 54 bases, in frame from the first base. CDR1 and CDR2, per the germline V gene, are SGDLS and YYNGEE. Notes on this clone: Its recognized antigen is unknown. One base away there is no much larger clone; base qualities are not given.

Participants in the prospective study were enrolled through a virtual design, were aged roughly 18 to 100 years, and lived in 24 United States geographic areas. To assign participants to cohorts, the prospective study relied on clinical history that participants themselves reported in a screening survey and a study questionnaire. Recovered participants in ImmuneRACE Cohort 3 were defined by two consecutive negative NP/OP PCR tests, clearance by a healthcare professional, or resolution of symptoms. Each participant in the prospective study had whole blood, serum and a nasopharyngeal or oropharyngeal swab collected by mobile phlebotomists. Prospective study participants could optionally give additional blood draws and questionnaires over an approximately 2-month period. Prospective study blood samples were shipped either frozen or at room temperature before DNA extraction. TCRbeta CDR3 regions were amplified from genomic DNA by means of the immunoSEQ Assay, a bias-controlled multiplex PCR. As for the authors' bioinformatics: Within the assay, amplification of reference gene primers was used to estimate how many nucleated cells each sample contained. Sequence reads were collapsed and filtered to measure the absolute abundance of every unique TCRbeta CDR3 rearrangement. Productive Simpson clonality was computed per sample as the square root of Simpson's diversity index over productive rearrangements. TCRdb carries this immuneACCESS record with in-frame sequences only. Its versions omit some clonotypes, under half of them owing to an unresolved V gene in the studies checked, with the rest unexplained. Clonal size and the V and J genes are those of that table, whereas D and trimming came from the DNA. The sample table holds more than 200,000 clones, of which around 89% were seen once. The ten largest clones add up to 3.5% to 4.5% of the sample.

Material for sequencing was PBMCs or T cells enriched from blood (not recorded which). The rearrangement joined TRBV9 to TRBJ2-6, with 9 junctional bases fitting TRBD1. This sequence originates from a young woman who had recovered from COVID-19. The bases read TGTGCCAGCAGCTCCCGTCCCGGGACAGGGCTTGGGGCCAACGTCCTGACTTTC. This sequence encodes CASSSRPGTGLGANVLTF.